What follows are 21 T cell receptor beta chains derived from one specimen sequenced in a study of CD8+ T cells in alopecia areata (dated by TCRdb to 2017 to 2018). Library creation used the immunoSEQ multiplex PCR assay. To provide template for TCR sequencing, every sample had RNA extracted and reverse transcribed into cDNA. Held by TCRdb, this immuneACCESS table contains in-frame sequences only and omits some clones. Under half of the omission traces to an unresolved V gene where checked; the cause of the rest is unknown. This sample is represented by fewer than 250,000 clones; approximately 61% of them were singletons. The top ten constitute approximately 0.45% of the sample. The sample's time point label is to be understood as: baseline before oral tofacitinib. The sample was CD4+ T cells sorted from blood, taken at week 0. The source of these receptors is a human donor with alopecia areata.

This CDR3 is CASRIPGQGWDEQFF. The CDR3 nucleotides are TGTGCCAGCAGAATCCCGGGACAGGGGTGGGATGAGCAGTTCTTC. The chain combines TRBV6-1 with TRBJ2-1; TRBD1 aligns across 10 bases. Germline CDR1 MNHNS, CDR2 SASEGT. Trimming at V came to 6 bases and at J to 8 bases, leaving 10 bases not matched to a gene. The CDR3 is 15 residues long.

This chain uses TRBV29-1 with TRBJ1-2, with D perhaps TRBD1 (6 bases). Germline loops: CDR1 SQVTM, CDR2 ANQGSEA. V was clipped by 6 bases and J by 7 bases, with 21 bases between them. The CDR3 loop spans 14 amino acids. The CDR3 DNA is TGCAGCGTGCTACGGACAGCAACCTTCGGTGGCTACACCTTC. Translated: CSVLRTATFGGYTF.

V gene TRBV30 combines with J gene TRBJ2-3, with D unresolved. Trimming removed 6 bases from V and 4 bases from J, with 8 bases in between. Germline V gene sequence: CDR1 GTSNPN, CDR2 SVGIG (reference sequence). This CDR3 spans 11 amino acids. CDR3 residues: CACSRADTQYF. DNA for the CDR3: TGTGCCTGTTCCCGGGCAGATACGCAGTATTTT.

This clone was seen more than once but under ten times. V gene TRBV14 combines with J gene TRBJ1-1; 8 bases agree with TRBD1. J was trimmed by 0 bases and V by 2 bases; bases with no gene match: 2. The CDR3 has 15 amino acids. Germline lookup yields CDR1 SGHDN and CDR2 FVKESK. The CDR3 region is CASSQYRGMNTEAFF. The DNA for the CDR3 is TGTGCCAGCAGCCAATACAGGGGGATGAACACTGAAGCTTTCTTT.

This clone came up a few times. This rearrangement joins TRBV4-2 to TRBJ2-3, with TRBD2 matching over 12 bases. The CDR3 runs to 16 residues. Germline CDR1 LGHNA, CDR2 YNFKEQ. The V gene end was trimmed by 1 base and the J gene end by 2 bases; junction bases not matched to a gene: 1. The DNA of the CDR3 is TGTGCCAGCAGCCAAGGGACTAGCGGGAACACAGATACGCAGTATTTT. Protein: CASSQGTSGNTDTQYF.

This chain joins TRBV5-1 and TRBJ2-6; D is undetermined. Germline V lookup: CDR1 SGHRS, CDR2 YFSETQ. The CDR3 has 15 residues. V lost 0 bases to trimming and J lost 0 bases, with 4 bases between them. This CDR3 is CASSLGDSGANVLTF. DNA for the CDR3: TGCGCCAGCAGCTTGGGGGACTCTGGGGCCAACGTCCTGACTTTC.

This chain uses TRBV7-9 with TRBJ2-5, with D unresolved. With 2 bases removed from V and 0 bases from J, the gap between germline ends came to 13 bases. In germline, CDR1 is SEHNR, CDR2 FQNEAQ (reference sequence). The CDR3 length is 16 residues. CDR3 in amino acids: CASSLPWGKYQETQYF. CDR3 nucleotides: TGTGCCAGCAGCTTACCTTGGGGAAAGTACCAAGAGACCCAGTACTTC.

J is TRBJ1-2 and V is TRBV29-1, with 7 bases fitting TRBD1. Germline assignment: CDR1 SQVTM and CDR2 ANQGSEA. The CDR3 is made up of 14 amino acids. V dropped 0 bases and J dropped 4; count of bases not matched to a gene: 5. CDR3 amino acids: CSVEDKAGGYGYTF. CDR3 bases: TGCAGCGTTGAAGATAAAGCAGGGGGCTATGGCTACACCTTC.

The chain recombines TRBV5-1 with TRBJ2-2; D is undetermined. Trimming removed 0 bases from V and 6 bases from J, with 9 bases in between. Germline CDR1 SGHRS, CDR2 YFSETQ. CDR3 length equals 14 residues. In DNA form, the CDR3 reads TGCGCCAGCAGCTTGGTCGTGGGCGCCGGGGAGCTGTTTTTT. This gives the protein CASSLVVGAGELFF.

V gene TRBV7-6 combines with J gene TRBJ2-7, with D possibly being TRBD1 (6 bases). Trimming cost V 0 bases and J 5 bases, with 11 bases left between them. The CDR3 sequence is 14 residues long. Germline assignment: CDR1 SGHVS and CDR2 FNYEAQ. CDR3 amino acids: CASSLAAGVDEQYF. The CDR3 DNA reads TGTGCCAGCAGCTTAGCTGCAGGGGTGGACGAGCAGTACTTC.

This clone was recorded a few times. V gene TRBV7-3 combines with J gene TRBJ2-5; TRBD1 might be the D (5 bases). The germline V gene has CDR1 SGHTA and CDR2 FQGTGA. The CDR3 contains 13 residues. Trimming left V 5 bases short and J 2 bases short, with 9 bases between. The CDR3 coding sequence is TGTGCCAGCAGCCCAGGGCCTCAAGAGACCCAGTACTTC. Translated, it gives CASSPGPQETQYF.

This chain links TRBV27 with TRBJ2-4; the D gene is possibly TRBD2 (6 bases). Trimming took 7 bases from V and 2 from J, leaving 18 bases between them. The germline V gene has CDR1 MNHEY and CDR2 SMNVEV (reference sequence). The CDR3 spans 16 residues. DNA of the CDR3: TGTGCCAGCATGCGGAGGGGCAGTGGTTCCAAAAACATTCAGTACTTC. Protein product: CASMRRGSGSKNIQYF.

The chain employs TRBV7-8 and TRBJ2-2; D is undetermined. This CDR3 has 15 amino acids. Germline CDR1 is SGHVS and CDR2 is FQNEAQ. V was pared by 1 base and J by 2 bases, with 8 bases between. DNA of the CDR3: TGTGCCAGCAGCTTAGGGATGAGAAACACCGGGGAGCTGTTTTTT. It yields the protein CASSLGMRNTGELFF.

CDR3 loop: CSVVTGGGNYGYTF. The CDR3 DNA sequence: TGCAGCGTTGTCACAGGGGGCGGTAACTATGGCTACACCTTC. This chain connects TRBV29-1 to TRBJ1-2; 9 bases line up with TRBD1. The ends lost 4 bases at V and 1 base at J; junction bases unmatched: 4. CDR1 is SQVTM, CDR2 ANQGSEA, per germline. The CDR3 contains 14 residues. Combining the CDR3 with reference TRBV29-1 and TRBJ1-2 gives the whole variable domain SAVISQKPSRDICQRGTSLTIQCQVDSQVTMMFWYRQQPGQSLTLIATANQGSEATYESGFVIDKFPISRPNLTFSTLTVSNMSPEDSSIYLCSVVTGGGNYGYTFGSGTRLTVV.

The rearrangement joins TRBV19 to TRBJ1-2; D gene uncertain. This CDR3 has 14 residues. The germline V gene has CDR1 LNHDA and CDR2 SQIVND (reference sequence). V was pared by 6 bases and J by 8 bases, with 19 bases between. The CDR3: CASRPNGSKWGYTF. The CDR3 coding sequence is TGTGCCAGTAGACCCAACGGGAGTAAATGGGGCTACACCTTC.

The rearrangement uses TRBV27 and TRBJ2-2; unclear D gene. Germline CDR1 is MNHEY and CDR2 is SMNVEV (reference sequence). The length of the CDR3 is 14 residues. The V end was cut by 4 bases, the J end by 1 base, with 7 bases between. The CDR3 DNA reads TGTGCCAGCAGTTCTAGACGGAACACCGGGGAGCTGTTTTTT. It is translated as CASSSRRNTGELFF.

The V call is TRBV29-1, the J call TRBJ2-7; D is possibly TRBD1 (6 bases). Germline values: CDR1 SQVTM, CDR2 ANQGSEA. V lost 4 bases and J 1 base, leaving 11 bases between the germline ends. The CDR3 runs 13 residues. CDR3 DNA sequence: TGCAGCGTTGGAAAGGACAGATCCTACGAGCAGTACTTC. It translates to CSVGKDRSYEQYF.

V usage is TRBV29-1 and J usage is TRBJ2-1; possible D gene TRBD2, 7 bases. This CDR3 contains 16 residues. Germline V gene data show CDR1 as SQVTM and CDR2 as ANQGSEA. Trimming took 4 bases from V and 1 from J, leaving 17 bases between them. CDR3: CSVGGGRAISYNEQFF. CDR3 coding DNA: TGCAGCGTTGGGGGGGGCAGAGCAATTTCCTACAATGAGCAGTTCTTC.

This clone was picked up one time. The J gene is TRBJ1-1, the V gene TRBV29-1; no clear D gene. Germline CDR1 reads SQVTM; CDR2 reads ANQGSEA. The CDR3 sequence is 15 residues long. V was cut by 5 bases and J by 0 bases, with 16 bases left in between. The CDR3, as DNA: TGCAGCGTTAGTATCGGAGTCGGGGTGAACACTGAAGCTTTCTTT. Its translation is CSVSIGVGVNTEAFF.

This chain uses TRBV30 with TRBJ1-2; D is uncertain. The germline V gene has CDR1 GTSNPN and CDR2 SVGIG (reference sequence). V shed 2 bases and J shed 7 bases, with 20 bases lying between them. The length of the CDR3 is 15 residues. As DNA, the CDR3 is TGTGCCTGGAGTACCCGACGAGGGAGGTCGGGTGGCTACACCTTC. Its translation: CAWSTRRGRSGGYTF.

The chain has TRBV5-4 and TRBJ2-5; possibly TRBD1 or TRBD2 for D (5 bases each). CDR3 length equals 14 residues. V shed 0 bases and J shed 0 bases, with 6 bases lying between them. Germline V gene sequence: CDR1 SGHNT, CDR2 YYREEE (reference sequence). CDR3 amino acids: CASSLGGNQETQYF. CDR3 nucleotide sequence: TGTGCCAGCAGCTTGGGGGGGAACCAAGAGACCCAGTACTTC.